Listed here are 23 T cell receptor beta chains from one sample, sequenced in a study of cytomegalovirus exposure and HLA in healthy donors. Primers included in the PCR were 60 Vbeta and 13 Jbeta primers. TCRdb keeps only in-frame clones here, not all; method: immunoSEQ multiplex PCR. The sample lists 95,000 to 100,000 clones; roughly three quarters were seen once. Sequenced: PBMCs. The origin of the receptors is a woman in her fifties or sixties in good health and CMV-seronegative.

The V gene is TRBV4-3, the J gene TRBJ1-4, with a weak D call TRBD1 (5 bases). Germline lookup yields CDR1 LGHNA and CDR2 YSLEER. With 0 bases removed from V and 10 bases from J, the gap between germline ends came to 6 bases. The CDR3 runs to 12 residues. For the CDR3, the DNA is TGCGCCAGCAGCCAAGAAACAGGAAAACTGTTTTTT. Encoded protein: CASSQETGKLFF.

V and J are TRBV27 and TRBJ1-2, with 9 bases fitting TRBD1. This CDR3 region has 13 residues. CDR1 and CDR2 from the germline V gene are MNHEY and SMNVEV (reference sequence). Trimming took 5 bases from V and 7 from J; bases not matched to a gene: 5. The CDR3 DNA follows: TGTGCCAGCAGTGCCACAGGGGGCGGTGGCTACACCTTC. Protein product: CASSATGGGGYTF.

This clone appeared a few times. This chain links TRBV10-1 with TRBJ2-1; no clear D. Trimming left V 3 bases short and J 4 bases short, with 4 bases between. CDR3 length equals 12 residues. The germline gives CDR1 WNHNN, CDR2 SYGVQD (reference sequence). Here the CDR3 DNA reads TGCGCCAGCAGTGACAGATACAATGAGCAGTTCTTC. It translates to CASSDRYNEQFF.

The rearrangement uses TRBV14 and TRBJ1-6; no reliable D call. Per germline, CDR1 SGHDN and CDR2 FVKESK. The CDR3 spans 16 residues. V was shortened by 1 base and J by 5 bases, with 12 bases between the two germline ends. The CDR3 DNA reads TGTGCCAGCAGCCAAGTGCGCAACGGTAATAATTCACCCCTCCACTTT. As protein: CASSQVRNGNNSPLHF.

This clone was seen more than once but under ten times. The chain combines TRBV9 with TRBJ2-3; 9 bases are shared with TRBD2. The CDR3 sequence is 14 residues long. Germline assignment: CDR1 SGDLS and CDR2 YYNGEE. V dropped 4 bases and J dropped 5; count of bases not matched to a gene: 5. The CDR3 here is CASSLRLAVDTQYF. CDR3 nucleotide sequence: TGTGCCAGCAGCCTCCGACTAGCGGTAGATACGCAGTATTTT.

This clone was observed once. The genes are TRBV9 and TRBJ2-3; 7 bases agree with TRBD1. Germline-derived CDR1 and CDR2 are SGDLS and YYNGEE. The ends lost 3 bases at V and 0 bases at J; junction bases unmatched: 4. This CDR3 is built from 15 residues. For the CDR3, the DNA is TGTGCCAGCAGCGCCCGACAGGGCAGCACAGATACGCAGTATTTT. Its protein product is CASSARQGSTDTQYF.

The chain has TRBV30 and TRBJ1-1; 8 nucleotides line up with TRBD1. This CDR3 region has 14 residues. Germline assignment: CDR1 GTSNPN and CDR2 SVGIG (reference sequence). The J segment lost 3 bases and the V segment lost 3 bases, leaving 6 bases of the junction unmatched. The CDR3 protein is CAWSKGQVDTEAFF. CDR3 coding DNA: TGTGCCTGGAGCAAGGGACAGGTGGACACTGAAGCTTTCTTT.

The chain couples TRBV5-1 to TRBJ2-1; D is unclear. Trimming removed 0 bases at V and 7 bases at J, with 11 bases between. The germline V gene encodes CDR1 SGHRS and CDR2 YFSETQ. This CDR3 is 14 amino acids long. The CDR3 DNA reads TGCGCCAGCAGCTTGGGTGCAGGCCAGAATGAGCAGTTCTTC. This gives the protein CASSLGAGQNEQFF.

In nucleotides, the CDR3 is TGCGCCAGCAGCTTGTCCCAGGGGCTAGGCGGGGAGCTGTTTTTT. It is translated as CASSLSQGLGGELFF. The chain recombines TRBV5-1 with TRBJ2-2; maybe TRBD1 (6 bases). Germline V gene lookup returns CDR1 SGHRS and CDR2 YFSETQ. The CDR3 totals 15 residues. Trimming removed 1 base from V and 7 bases from J, with 14 bases in between.

The chain joins TRBV5-8 to TRBJ2-1, with TRBD1 matching 9 bases. The V segment lost 3 bases and the J segment 4 bases; nucleotides outside the gene matches: 14. The CDR3 is 18 amino acids. CDR1 SGHTS and CDR2 YDEGEE come from the germline V gene. CDR3 in DNA: TGTGCCAGCAGCTCTCCCCGGGACAGGGTACAACGTTACAATGAGCAGTTCTTC. This translates into CASSSPRDRVQRYNEQFF.

This chain connects TRBV7-2 to TRBJ1-2, with TRBD1 matching over 7 bases. Germline lookup yields CDR1 SGHTA and CDR2 FQGNSA. With V trimmed by 1 base and J by 3 bases, 5 bases remained unmatched. The CDR3 runs 15 residues. The CDR3 protein is CASSLVLQGDYGYTF. The CDR3 coding sequence is TGTGCCAGCAGCTTAGTACTCCAGGGGGACTATGGCTACACCTTC.

This clone was seen just once. The rearrangement links TRBV5-8 to TRBJ1-1; unclear D gene. Looked up from germline, CDR1 is SGHTS and CDR2 is YDEGEE. Trimming cost V 1 base and J 0 bases, with 13 bases left between them. The CDR3 totals 16 residues. The CDR3 spells CASSLKEREMNTEAFF. The DNA for the CDR3 is TGTGCCAGCAGCTTGAAGGAAAGGGAGATGAACACTGAAGCTTTCTTT.

V gene TRBV16 combines with J gene TRBJ2-1; D is unresolved. The V gene lost 4 bases and the J gene lost 4 bases, with 2 bases spanning the gap. The germline gives CDR1 KGHSY, CDR2 FQNENV. CDR3 length: 11 amino acids. CDR3 DNA sequence: TGTGCCAGCAGCCCGTACAATGAGCAGTTCTTC. Translation: CASSPYNEQFF.

The sample holds a few counts of this clone. The V gene is TRBV27, the J gene TRBJ1-1; D might be TRBD1 (5 bases). V lost 5 bases and J lost 1, with 8 bases in between. Germline V gene sequence: CDR1 MNHEY, CDR2 SMNVEV (reference sequence). The CDR3 is made up of 13 amino acids. CDR3 sequence (DNA): TGTGCCAGCAGTCTCACAGGGAACACTGAAGCTTTCTTT. This translates into CASSLTGNTEAFF.

For the CDR3, the DNA is TGTGCCAGCTCACCGAGCACGGGGGGCTCCGCTGAAGCTTTCTTT. Translated: CASSPSTGGSAEAFF. The chain is built from TRBV18 and TRBJ1-1; D is perhaps TRBD1 (6 bases). Germline CDR1 is KGHSH and CDR2 is LQKENI. Trimming cost V 3 bases and J 6 bases, with 17 bases left between them. There are 15 residues in the CDR3.

This chain uses TRBV5-6 with TRBJ1-3, with TRBD1 as a possible D gene (6 bases). Trimming took off 4 bases at V and 4 bases at J, with 18 bases between the two ends. Germline-derived CDR1 and CDR2 are SGHDT and YYEEEE. The CDR3 contains 16 residues. DNA for the CDR3: TGTGCCAGCAGCCCCTATTACCGGGACAACGGAAACACCATATATTTT. Encoded protein: CASSPYYRDNGNTIYF.

The count of this clone is one. This sequence joins TRBV7-2 and TRBJ1-2; D remains ambiguous. The V end lost 0 bases, the J end lost 4 bases, and 15 bases lay between the germline ends. CDR3 length equals 16 residues. The germline V gene encodes CDR1 SGHTA and CDR2 FQGNSA. In DNA form, the CDR3 reads TGTGCCAGCAGCTTAGCGCTTGGGCGTATTGGCTATGGCTACACCTTC. Translated, it gives CASSLALGRIGYGYTF.

The chain carries TRBV6-4 and TRBJ2-3, with a weak D call TRBD2 (6 bases). The germline V gene encodes CDR1 MRHNA and CDR2 SNTAGT. CDR3 size: 16 residues. V was trimmed by 5 bases and J by 0 bases, leaving 15 bases between them. CDR3 residues: CASSLVPGASTDTQYF. Here the CDR3 DNA reads TGTGCCAGCAGTCTAGTACCGGGAGCTAGCACAGATACGCAGTATTTT.

The genes are TRBV7-9 and TRBJ1-2; 8 nucleotides agree with TRBD1. The J segment lost 2 bases and the V segment lost 5 bases, leaving 10 bases of the junction unmatched. Germline values: CDR1 SEHNR, CDR2 FQNEAQ (reference sequence). This CDR3 comprises 16 residues. This chain's CDR3 is CASSPRGTGSNYGYTF. In nucleotides, the CDR3 is TGTGCCAGCAGCCCTAGGGGGACAGGTTCCAACTATGGCTACACCTTC.

Only one count was recorded for this clone. This chain connects TRBV7-2 to TRBJ2-2; D not resolved. CDR1 is SGHTA, CDR2 FQGNSA, per germline. V was pared by 4 bases and J by 1 base, with 7 bases between. The CDR3 is 14 amino acids. This CDR3 is CASSSSLNTGELFF. The CDR3 nucleotides are TGTGCCAGCAGCTCTTCTTTGAACACCGGGGAGCTGTTTTTT.

The genes are TRBV27 and TRBJ2-7, with 8 positions matching TRBD1. With 6 bases clipped from V and 5 bases from J, the junction kept 9 bases outside the gene matches. CDR3 length: 14 residues. Germline V gene sequence: CDR1 MNHEY, CDR2 SMNVEV (reference sequence). CDR3 in amino acids: CASRSRQGTDEQYF. The DNA of the CDR3 is TGTGCCAGCAGATCCCGACAGGGGACCGACGAGCAGTACTTC.

The CDR3 here is CAWSRDRAYEQYF. DNA of the CDR3: TGTGCCTGGAGTAGAGACAGGGCCTACGAGCAGTACTTC. The rearrangement uses TRBV30 and TRBJ2-7, with 7 positions matching TRBD1. Germline V lookup: CDR1 GTSNPN, CDR2 SVGIG (reference sequence). The CDR3 is 13 residues long. J lost 2 bases, V lost 2 bases, and 3 bases had no gene match.

The chain joins TRBV7-9 to TRBJ2-5, with D perhaps matching TRBD2 (5 bases). The CDR3 covers 14 residues. Trimming removed 5 bases from V and 5 bases from J, with 15 bases in between. Germline V gene data show CDR1 as SEHNR and CDR2 as FQNEAQ (reference sequence). The CDR3 coding sequence is TGTGCCAGCAGCCCCGAAGGCCGCGGGGAGACCCAGTACTTC. Translated, it gives CASSPEGRGETQYF.